The clone carrying this T cell receptor (beta chain) turned up a few times. This specimen belongs to a study of blood T cell repertoires in COVID-19. Data came from immunoSEQ multiplex PCR; TCRdb stores just in-frame clones and leaves some out. The sample shows 150,000 to 180,000 clones, just under 85% of them seen only once. The CDR3 sequence is 13 residues long. Germline V gene data show CDR1 as SNHLY and CDR2 as FYNNEI. V dropped 7 bases and J dropped 4; count of bases not matched to a gene: 6. The V call is TRBV2, the J call TRBJ1-1, with 7 bases that match TRBD1. This receptor was identified in a woman between 55 and 75 years old with acute or convalescent COVID-19. Sequencing was performed on peripheral blood. The CDR3: CASKLQGTTEAFF. Here the CDR3 DNA reads TGTGCCAGCAAGCTACAGGGGACCACTGAAGCTTTCTTT.